The 18 T cell receptor beta chains given below trace back to one sample, sequenced in a study of control samples from healthy donors and cancer patients. Generated by immunoSEQ multiplex PCR, the TCRdb table keeps only in-frame clones and is missing some. The sample lists some 150,000 clones, approximately 96% occurring once. Source material: blood. The receptors shown here come from a woman in her thirties in good health.

The genes are TRBV27 and TRBJ2-7; D perhaps matches TRBD1 (5 bases). Germline V lookup: CDR1 MNHEY, CDR2 SMNVEV (reference sequence). Deletions cut 6 bases from V and 6 bases from J, with 21 bases between. The CDR3 is 15 residues long. CDR3 in DNA: TGTGCCAGCAGGGAAAACAGGTCCCCAGGGTTCGAGCAGTACTTC. This encodes CASRENRSPGFEQYF.

This chain connects TRBV12-5 to TRBJ2-3; 8 bases are shared with TRBD2. J lost 3 bases, V lost 0 bases, and 5 bases had no gene match. CDR1 and CDR2 (germline): LGHNT, FRNRAP. This CDR3 has 16 residues. The CDR3 region is CASGLVIAGRTDTQYF. Here the CDR3 DNA reads TGTGCTAGTGGTTTGGTAATAGCGGGAAGGACAGATACGCAGTATTTT.

The V call is TRBV5-6, the J call TRBJ1-5; 10 bases map to TRBD1. The ends lost 6 bases at V and 3 bases at J; junction bases unmatched: 9. Germline values: CDR1 SGHDT, CDR2 YYEEEE. CDR3 length: 16 residues. CDR3 residues: CASKRFGQGDNQPQHF. CDR3 in DNA: TGTGCCAGCAAACGATTCGGACAGGGGGACAATCAGCCCCAGCATTTT.

The chain employs TRBV19 and TRBJ2-7; tentative D call: TRBD1 (6 bases). V gave up 2 bases and J gave up 3 bases, with 11 bases separating them. The CDR3 has 14 residues. Germline assignment: CDR1 LNHDA and CDR2 SQIVND (reference sequence). The CDR3 region is CASSISLTGYEQYF. The DNA of the CDR3 is TGTGCCAGTAGTATAAGCTTGACAGGCTACGAGCAGTACTTC. The whole variable domain, remainder taken from reference TRBV19 and TRBJ2-7, is DGGITQSPKYLFRKEGQNVTLSCEQNLNHDAMYWYRQDPGQGLRLIYYSQIVNDFQKGDIAEGYSVSREKKESFPLTVTSAQKNPTAFYLCASSISLTGYEQYFGPGTRLTVT.

This chain connects TRBV2 to TRBJ2-7, with D uncertain. There are 14 residues in the CDR3. CDR1 is SNHLY and CDR2 is FYNNEI in the germline V gene. V was cut by 1 base and J by 3 bases, with 10 bases left in between. The CDR3 sequence: CASSEGGRVYEQYF. The CDR3 DNA follows: TGTGCCAGCAGTGAAGGAGGTCGGGTCTACGAGCAGTACTTC.

The chain employs TRBV29-1 and TRBJ1-1, with D possibly TRBD1 on 5 matching bases. This CDR3 is 14 amino acids long. CDR1 is SQVTM, CDR2 ANQGSEA, per germline. Trimming took off 1 base at V and 1 base at J, with 10 bases between the two ends. CDR3 protein: CSVEVGGANTEAFF. In DNA, the CDR3 is TGCAGCGTTGAAGTCGGAGGGGCGAACACTGAAGCTTTCTTT.

CDR3 DNA: TGCGCCAGCCGCCCGGCGGGCAGGGGGCCTGATAACTATGGCTACACCTTC. Its protein is CASRPAGRGPDNYGYTF. The V and J genes are TRBV5-1 and TRBJ1-2; TRBD1 matches at 8 bases. Germline loops: CDR1 SGHRS, CDR2 YFSETQ. CDR3 size: 17 residues. The J segment lost 1 base and the V segment lost 7 bases, leaving 15 bases of the junction unmatched.

V and J are TRBV19 and TRBJ1-1; D is undetermined. The CDR3 length is 14 residues. CDR1 and CDR2 (germline): LNHDA, SQIVND (reference sequence). The ends were cut back, 6 bases at V and 2 bases at J, with 13 bases in the middle. CDR3 in DNA: TGTGCCAGTAGCGGAGGGAGACTCAACACTGAAGCTTTCTTT. It translates to CASSGGRLNTEAFF.

The J gene is TRBJ2-2, the V gene TRBV11-3; D is unresolved. From germline, CDR1 is SGHNT and CDR2 YENEEA. The CDR3 covers 12 residues. Trimming stripped 5 bases from V and 7 bases from J, with 8 bases between. CDR3 DNA: TGTGCCAGCAGCCAGAATATCGGGGAGCTGTTTTTT. Protein sequence: CASSQNIGELFF.

This chain uses TRBV7-9 with TRBJ2-1; D is perhaps TRBD1 or TRBD2 (5 bases each). In germline, CDR1 is SEHNR, CDR2 FQNEAQ (reference sequence). Trimming took 4 bases from V and 3 from J, leaving 13 bases between them. This CDR3 is built from 15 residues. CDR3 sequence (DNA): TGTGCCAGCAGCTCGTCCCGGGGCGACTACAATGAGCAGTTCTTC. Protein sequence: CASSSSRGDYNEQFF.

This sequence joins TRBV28 and TRBJ2-3; D is undetermined. The CDR3 is made up of 15 amino acids. Looked up from germline, CDR1 is MDHEN and CDR2 is SYDVKM. V was cut by 5 bases and J by 0 bases, with 12 bases left in between. The CDR3 DNA reads as TGTGCCAGCAGTCCTACCTCCTTTAGCACAGATACGCAGTATTTT. Its translation is CASSPTSFSTDTQYF.

The CDR3: CASSYVDYNEQFF. In nucleotides, the CDR3 is TGTGCCAGCAGTTACGTGGATTACAATGAGCAGTTCTTC. The chain links TRBV6-2 or TRBV6-3 to TRBJ2-1; D not resolved. The germline gives CDR1 MNHEY, CDR2 SVGEGT. The CDR3 length is 13 residues. The ends were cut back, 2 bases at V and 4 bases at J, with 6 bases in the middle.

V usage is TRBV6-4 and J usage is TRBJ2-1, with 10 bases that match TRBD2. V gave up 5 bases and J gave up 5 bases; unmatched junction bases: 9. Germline V lookup: CDR1 MRHNA, CDR2 SNTAGT. The CDR3 is 16 residues long. The DNA for the CDR3 is TGTGCCAGCAGTCCTTCCTTAGCGGGAGGTCACAATGAGCAGTTCTTC. Translating it yields CASSPSLAGGHNEQFF.

This rearrangement joins TRBV7-9 to TRBJ2-1; D not certain. The CDR3 loop spans 12 amino acids. The germline V gene has CDR1 SEHNR and CDR2 FQNEAQ (reference sequence). V gave up 4 bases and J gave up 8 bases, with 9 bases separating them. The CDR3 coding sequence is TGTGCCAGCAGCTCGCCGTGGGATGAGCAGTTCTTC. This sequence encodes CASSSPWDEQFF. Looking up the rest from reference TRBV7-9 and TRBJ2-1 gives the full variable domain: DTGVSQNPRHKITKRGQNVTFRCDPISEHNRLYWYRQTLGQGPEFLTYFQNEAQLEKSRLLSDRFSAERPKGSFSTLEIQRTEQGDSAMYLCASSSPWDEQFFGPGTRLTVL.

The chain couples TRBV6-5 to TRBJ1-6; D is uncertain. Trimming removed 6 bases from V and 9 bases from J, with 9 bases in between. The CDR3 covers 12 residues. Looked up from germline, CDR1 is MNHEY and CDR2 is SVGAGI. The CDR3: CASRHSGSPLHF. As DNA, the CDR3 is TGTGCCAGCAGGCACAGCGGTTCACCCCTCCACTTT.

This rearrangement joins TRBV6-5 to TRBJ1-4; tentatively, D is TRBD1 (5 bases). Germline assignment: CDR1 MNHEY and CDR2 SVGAGI. This CDR3 region has 15 residues. Trimming cost V 0 bases and J 8 bases, with 13 bases left between them. The CDR3 loop reads CASSYSFSGAEKLFF. The CDR3 bases are TGTGCCAGCAGTTACTCGTTCTCCGGGGCAGAAAAACTGTTTTTT.

V gene TRBV19 combines with J gene TRBJ1-5; D not certain. Germline CDR1 LNHDA, CDR2 SQIVND (reference sequence). This CDR3 is built from 12 residues. Trimming stripped 1 base from V and 9 bases from J, with 7 bases between. CDR3 sequence: CASSIGALPQHF. DNA for the CDR3: TGTGCCAGTAGTATAGGTGCACTGCCCCAGCATTTT.

V usage is TRBV27 and J usage is TRBJ2-7; D call uncertain. V lost 6 bases to trimming and J lost 3 bases, with 15 bases between them. The CDR3 runs to 14 residues. Germline V gene data show CDR1 as MNHEY and CDR2 as SMNVEV (reference sequence). CDR3 DNA: TGTGCCAGCAGCCTCGGGCGCGGTGACTACGAGCAGTACTTC. It translates to CASSLGRGDYEQYF.